These 27 T cell receptor beta chains were all obtained from the same sample, sequenced in a study of regulatory T cells in long-lasting Graves disease. Time point meaning: persistent/refractory GD, antithyroid drugs over 5 years with positive TRAb. PBMC-extracted RNA yielded the TCR library. Building the TCR beta libraries relied on iRepertoire HTBI primers, and CDR3 regions underwent Arm-PCR. MiXCR, run by TCRdb on the multiplex PCR reads, gives a single entry per CDR3 protein. The sample lists 700,000 or so distinct CDR3 sequences, 30% occurring once. This specimen consisted of peripheral blood mononuclear cells (PBMCs), obtained when the disease was refractory, from a patient treated with antithyroid drugs. All receptors come from a female donor with Graves disease.

On this clonotype: A read error may explain this, as a much larger clone is one base away. The CDR3 ends on some other residue instead of the conserved phenylalanine or tryptophan, so this is likely a read error. V is TRBV5-4 and J is TRBJ1-1, with D unclear. The V end lost 0 bases, the J end lost 2 bases, and 11 bases lay between the germline ends. CDR1 is SGHNT and CDR2 is YYREEE in the germline V gene (reference sequence). The CDR3 is 15 amino acids. Here the CDR3 reads CASSLAGDVNTEAFL. The CDR3 DNA reads as TGTGCCAGCAGCTTGGCCGGAGACGTAAACACTGAAGCTTTCCTT.

The V call is TRBV2, the J call TRBJ1-6; possible D gene TRBD1, 5 bases. Per the germline V gene, CDR1 is SNHLY and CDR2 is FYNNEI. The V end lost 7 bases, the J end lost 7 bases, and 5 bases lay between the germline ends. CDR3 length: 11 residues. The CDR3 DNA reads TGTGCCAGCACAGGGAATTCACCCCTCCACTTT. This gives the protein CASTGNSPLHF.

Ten or more counts support this clonotype. The rearrangement uses TRBV2 and TRBJ2-7; 7 nucleotides match TRBD1. Unmatched junction bases numbered 14, after V lost 8 bases and J lost 4 bases. Germline lookup yields CDR1 SNHLY and CDR2 FYNNEI. This CDR3 region has 15 residues. The CDR3 region has the DNA TGTGCCAGCCGCCCACTGACAGGGACCGAATACGAGCAGTACTTC. This gives the protein CASRPLTGTEYEQYF.

The rearrangement joins TRBV3-1 to TRBJ1-6; possible D gene TRBD1, 5 bases. Trimming left V 0 bases short and J 11 bases short, with 14 bases between. The length of the CDR3 is 15 residues. The germline V gene has CDR1 LGHDT and CDR2 YNNKEL (reference sequence). CDR3 DNA: TGTGCCAGCAGCCAAGACAGCACAGGCGTGCCACCCCTCCACTTT. The encoded protein is CASSQDSTGVPPLHF. Filled out from reference TRBV3-1 and TRBJ1-6, the complete variable domain reads DTAVSQTPKYLVTQMGNDKSIKCEQNLGHDTMYWYKQDSKKFLKIMFSYNNKELIINETVPNRFSPKSPDKAHLNLHINSLELGDSAVYFCASSQDSTGVPPLHFGNGTRLTVT.

The J gene is TRBJ1-2, the V gene TRBV29-1, with 11 bases matching TRBD1. This CDR3 spans 13 amino acids. The V segment lost 6 bases and the J segment 4 bases; nucleotides outside the gene matches: 4. CDR1 is SQVTM, CDR2 ANQGSEA, per germline. CDR3 nucleotides: TGCAGCGTGGGGACAGGGGGATTCTATGGCTACACCTTC. It is translated as CSVGTGGFYGYTF.

The chain recombines TRBV7-9 with TRBJ2-7; 9 nucleotides match TRBD1. The V gene end was trimmed by 1 base and the J gene end by 3 bases; junction bases not matched to a gene: 4. Germline CDR1 and CDR2: SEHNR and FQNEAQ (reference sequence). The CDR3 runs 15 residues. CDR3 protein: CASSLVGTGRYEQYF. CDR3 nucleotide sequence: TGTGCCAGCAGCTTAGTCGGGACAGGGCGCTACGAGCAGTACTTC.

The gene calls are TRBV6-1 and TRBJ1-6; no definite D call. V shed 7 bases and J shed 6 bases, with 10 bases lying between them. The CDR3 length is 13 residues. CDR1 MNHNS and CDR2 SASEGT come from the germline V gene. In DNA, the CDR3 is TGTGCCAGCAAGGATCCGGGTAATTCACCCCTCCACTTT. Translated: CASKDPGNSPLHF.

The chain recombines TRBV6-2 or TRBV6-3 with TRBJ1-2, with TRBD1 matching over 8 bases. The CDR3 runs to 13 residues. V was pared by 4 bases and J by 8 bases, with 6 bases of the junction left unmatched. Germline V CDR1 and CDR2: MNHEY, SVGEGT. The CDR3 DNA follows: TGTGCCAGCAGTTCAGGGGGCTCGGTAGGCTACACCTTC. Translated, it gives CASSSGGSVGYTF.

This clonotype has only a few counts. The chain recombines TRBV10-3 with TRBJ1-2; the match to TRBD1 covers 7 bases. With V trimmed by 10 bases and J by 3 bases, 14 bases remained unmatched. This CDR3 contains 15 residues. Germline-derived CDR1 and CDR2 are ENHRY and SYGVKD. This chain's CDR3 is CATGIGTAKDYGYTF. The DNA of the CDR3 is TGTGCCACCGGGATTGGGACAGCCAAGGACTATGGCTACACCTTC.

This rearrangement joins TRBV7-6 to TRBJ2-7; D might be TRBD1 (7 bases). Trimming took off 5 bases at V and 1 base at J, with 18 bases between the two ends. Germline V gene sequence: CDR1 SGHVS, CDR2 FNYEAQ. The CDR3 runs to 16 residues. The chain's CDR3 is CASSPAGYRGSYEQYF. DNA for the CDR3: TGTGCCAGCAGCCCTGCGGGATACAGGGGATCCTACGAGCAGTACTTC.

This clonotype was picked up many times. The chain combines TRBV28 with TRBJ1-1, with 9 bases that match TRBD1. With 5 bases clipped from V and 0 bases from J, the junction kept 7 bases outside the gene matches. The CDR3 extends over 16 amino acids. Per germline, CDR1 MDHEN and CDR2 SYDVKM. The CDR3 DNA is TGTGCCAGCAGTCCCCGGACAGGGGCTCTGAACACTGAAGCTTTCTTT. Amino acids: CASSPRTGALNTEAFF.

This chain joins TRBV28 and TRBJ1-2; 7 bases agree with TRBD1. From germline, CDR1 is MDHEN and CDR2 SYDVKM. V was clipped by 8 bases and J by 6 bases; unmatched bases: 3. The length of the CDR3 is 11 residues. The chain's CDR3 is CASQQGHGYTF. As DNA, the CDR3 is TGTGCCAGCCAACAGGGGCATGGCTACACCTTC.

This clonotype showed up just a few times. This chain uses TRBV29-1 with TRBJ1-4; no reliable D call. The CDR3 spans 13 residues. Germline loops: CDR1 SQVTM, CDR2 ANQGSEA. Trimming stripped 5 bases from V and 8 bases from J, with 15 bases between. The CDR3 bases are TGCAGCGTTTCAGATGGGGTAGCGGAAAAACTGTTTTTT. This translates into CSVSDGVAEKLFF.

The chain joins TRBV6-1 to TRBJ2-6; D is possibly TRBD1 (6 bases). The V gene's germline CDR1 is MNHNS and CDR2 SASEGT. This CDR3 region has 16 residues. V was pared by 5 bases and J by 0 bases, with 11 bases between. The CDR3 DNA sequence: TGTGCCAGCAGTCGACGACAGGTCTCTGGGGCCAACGTCCTGACTTTC. Translating it yields CASSRRQVSGANVLTF.

This clonotype was counted ten times or more. V is TRBV28 and J is TRBJ1-1; no firm D call. The V gene's germline CDR1 is MDHEN and CDR2 SYDVKM. Trimming stripped 7 bases from V and 5 bases from J, with 20 bases between. The length of the CDR3 is 15 residues. The CDR3 coding sequence is TGTGCCAGCATCGACTCGGGCGCAACGGGGACTGAAGCTTTCTTT. This translates into CASIDSGATGTEAFF.

The V call is TRBV2, the J call TRBJ2-3, with 8 bases matching TRBD1. V was clipped by 7 bases and J by 3 bases; unmatched bases: 3. CDR3 length: 13 residues. Germline CDR1 reads SNHLY; CDR2 reads FYNNEI. The CDR3 DNA reads as TGTGCCAGCAACGGACAGGGAACAGATACGCAGTATTTT. This translates into CASNGQGTDTQYF.

This clonotype was observed at least ten times. Here the CDR3 reads CASSVNYGYTF. CDR3 DNA: TGTGCCAGCAGCGTTAACTATGGCTACACCTTC. This sequence joins TRBV28 and TRBJ1-2; D not certain. Germline loops: CDR1 MDHEN, CDR2 SYDVKM. V was trimmed by 6 bases and J by 1 base, leaving 3 bases between them. The CDR3 runs to 11 residues.

This clonotype came up many times. The gene calls are TRBV2 and TRBJ1-2; 8 bases match TRBD1. This CDR3 comprises 14 residues. The germline V gene has CDR1 SNHLY and CDR2 FYNNEI. The V and J ends lost 8 bases and 2 bases, in that order; junction bases with no gene match: 7. The CDR3 here is CASPGAGGNYGYTF. The CDR3 coding sequence is TGTGCCAGCCCCGGGGCAGGGGGCAACTATGGCTACACCTTC. The whole variable domain, remainder taken from reference TRBV2 and TRBJ1-2, is EPEVTQTPSHQVTQMGQEVILRCVPISNHLYFYWYRQILGQKVEFLVSFYNNEISEKSEIFDDQFSVERPDGSNFTLKIRSTKLEDSAMYFCASPGAGGNYGYTFGSGTRLTVV.

This clonotype was observed many times. V and J are TRBV7-2 and TRBJ1-2, with 7 bases aligning to TRBD1. This CDR3 comprises 15 residues. Trimming removed 1 base from V and 5 bases from J; junction bases left unmatched: 7. Germline CDR1 is SGHTA and CDR2 is FQGNSA. Here the CDR3 DNA reads TGTGCCAGCAGCTTAGGCAACCCAGGGGGGTATGGCTACACCTTC. It codes for CASSLGNPGGYGYTF.

This clonotype appeared many times. This chain joins TRBV11-2 and TRBJ2-5; TRBD1 agrees at 10 bases. Trimming at V came to 5 bases and at J to 4 bases, leaving 7 bases not matched to a gene. Per germline, CDR1 SGHAT and CDR2 FQNNGV. The CDR3 is 15 amino acids. The CDR3 nucleotides are TGTGCCAGCAGCCTGGGACAGGGGAGGGTAGAGACCCAGTACTTC. This encodes CASSLGQGRVETQYF.

J is TRBJ1-1 and V is TRBV12-3 or TRBV12-4; 7 bases agree with TRBD1. The CDR3 sequence is 12 residues long. J gave up 1 base and V 9 bases, and 2 bases lay outside the gene matches. For the CDR3, the DNA is TGTGCCAGGACAGGGAGGAACACTGAAGCTTTCTTT. This translates into CARTGRNTEAFF.

This rearrangement joins TRBV5-6 to TRBJ2-7; 7 nucleotides match TRBD2. The CDR3 loop spans 13 amino acids. Trimming removed 4 bases from V and 2 bases from J; junction bases left unmatched: 3. Germline-derived CDR1 and CDR2 are SGHDT and YYEEEE. The CDR3 coding sequence is TGTGCCAGCAGCGCGGGAGAACCCTACGAGCAGTACTTC. Its translation is CASSAGEPYEQYF.

The CDR3 sequence is CASSLDGGITGELFF. CDR3 bases: TGTGCCAGCAGCTTAGATGGTGGGATCACCGGGGAGCTGTTTTTT. V usage is TRBV11-2 and J usage is TRBJ2-2; D gene ambiguous. Germline loops: CDR1 SGHAT, CDR2 FQNNGV. Trimming shortened V by 0 bases and J by 4 bases, and 9 bases separated the two germline ends. The CDR3 covers 15 residues.

This clonotype has ten or more counts. The genes are TRBV11-2 and TRBJ2-5; TRBD1 aligns across 7 bases. The CDR3 extends over 16 amino acids. The V segment lost 6 bases and the J segment 1 base; nucleotides outside the gene matches: 11. Germline V gene data show CDR1 as SGHAT and CDR2 as FQNNGV. CDR3 region: CASSFHRGFRQETQYF. CDR3 DNA: TGTGCCAGCAGTTTCCACAGGGGTTTTCGCCAAGAGACCCAGTACTTC. Combining the CDR3 with reference TRBV11-2 and TRBJ2-5 gives the whole variable domain EAGVAQSPRYKIIEKRQSVAFWCNPISGHATLYWYQQILGQGPKLLIQFQNNGVVDDSQLPKDRFSAERLKGVDSTLKIQPAKLEDSAVYLCASSFHRGFRQETQYFGPGTRLLVL.

This clonotype has a handful of counts. The chain has TRBV19 and TRBJ1-1, with 8 bases matching TRBD1. CDR1 LNHDA and CDR2 SQIVND come from the germline V gene (reference sequence). CDR3 length: 16 amino acids. V lost 3 bases to trimming and J lost 0 bases; unmatched junction nucleotides: 6. CDR3 region: CASSIGSTGVNTEAFF. CDR3 sequence (DNA): TGTGCCAGTAGTATCGGGTCGACAGGGGTGAACACTGAAGCTTTCTTT.

This clonotype was seen a few times. The J gene is TRBJ1-1, the V gene TRBV11-2, with no clear D. Trimming removed 0 bases from V and 4 bases from J, with 9 bases in between. The CDR3 is made up of 14 amino acids. The germline V gene encodes CDR1 SGHAT and CDR2 FQNNGV. CDR3: CASSLEVIGTEAFF. The CDR3 DNA is TGTGCCAGCAGCTTAGAGGTTATCGGCACTGAAGCTTTCTTT.

The chain recombines TRBV6-2 or TRBV6-3 with TRBJ2-1, with TRBD2 matching over 8 bases. V lost 6 bases to trimming and J lost 1 base; unmatched junction nucleotides: 11. The CDR3 runs to 17 residues. Per germline, CDR1 MNHEY and CDR2 SVGEGT. Here the CDR3 reads CASSPGGSGMSYNEQFF. Written as DNA, the CDR3 is TGTGCCAGCAGCCCGGGGGGTAGCGGGATGTCCTACAATGAGCAGTTCTTC.